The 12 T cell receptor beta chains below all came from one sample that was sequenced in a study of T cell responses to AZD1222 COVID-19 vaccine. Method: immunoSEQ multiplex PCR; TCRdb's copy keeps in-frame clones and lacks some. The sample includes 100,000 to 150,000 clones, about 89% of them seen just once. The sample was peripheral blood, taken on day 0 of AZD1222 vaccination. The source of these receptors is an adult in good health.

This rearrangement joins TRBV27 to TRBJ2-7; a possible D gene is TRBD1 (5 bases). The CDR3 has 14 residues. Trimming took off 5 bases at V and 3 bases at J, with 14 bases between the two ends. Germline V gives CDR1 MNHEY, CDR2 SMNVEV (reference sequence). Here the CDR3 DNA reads TGTGCCAGCAGTCCCCGGACGACAGTCTACGAGCAGTACTTC. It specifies CASSPRTTVYEQYF.

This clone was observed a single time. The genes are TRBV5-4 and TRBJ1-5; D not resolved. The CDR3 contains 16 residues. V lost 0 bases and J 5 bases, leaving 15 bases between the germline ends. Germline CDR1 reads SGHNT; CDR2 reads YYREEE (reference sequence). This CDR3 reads CASSLDGLAADQPQHF. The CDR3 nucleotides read TGTGCCAGCAGCTTGGATGGGTTAGCGGCGGATCAGCCCCAGCATTTT.

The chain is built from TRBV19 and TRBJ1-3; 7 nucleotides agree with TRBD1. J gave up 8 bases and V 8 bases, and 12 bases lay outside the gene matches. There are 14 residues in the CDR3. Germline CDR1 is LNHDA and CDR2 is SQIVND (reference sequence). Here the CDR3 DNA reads TGTGCCAGTTCCTTCGGGACAGACCAGGACACCATATATTTT. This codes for CASSFGTDQDTIYF.

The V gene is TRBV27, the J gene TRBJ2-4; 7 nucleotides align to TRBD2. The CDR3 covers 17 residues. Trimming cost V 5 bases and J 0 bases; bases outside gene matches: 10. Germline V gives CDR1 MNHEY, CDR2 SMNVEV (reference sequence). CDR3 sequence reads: CASSPVGGGLAKNIQYF. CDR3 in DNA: TGTGCCAGCAGTCCTGTGGGGGGGGGACTAGCCAAAAACATTCAGTACTTC.

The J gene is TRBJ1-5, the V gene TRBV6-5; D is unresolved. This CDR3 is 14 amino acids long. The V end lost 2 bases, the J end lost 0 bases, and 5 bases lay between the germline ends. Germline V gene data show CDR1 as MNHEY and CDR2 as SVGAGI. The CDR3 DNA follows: TGTGCCAGCAGTTACGCGTATAGCAATCAGCCCCAGCATTTT. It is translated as CASSYAYSNQPQHF.

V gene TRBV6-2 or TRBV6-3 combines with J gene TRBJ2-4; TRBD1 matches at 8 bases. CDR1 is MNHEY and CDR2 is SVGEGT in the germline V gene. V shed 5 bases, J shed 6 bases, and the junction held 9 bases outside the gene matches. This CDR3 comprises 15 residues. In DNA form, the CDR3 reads TGTGCCAGCAGTGACAGGGGCGTCAAAAGAAACATTCAGTACTTC. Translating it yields CASSDRGVKRNIQYF.

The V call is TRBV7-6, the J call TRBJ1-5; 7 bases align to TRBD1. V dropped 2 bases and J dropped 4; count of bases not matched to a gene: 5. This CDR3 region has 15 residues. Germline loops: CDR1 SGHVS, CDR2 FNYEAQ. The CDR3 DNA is TGTGCCAGCAGCTTATGGGACAGCAAAAATCAGCCCCAGCATTTT. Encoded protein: CASSLWDSKNQPQHF.

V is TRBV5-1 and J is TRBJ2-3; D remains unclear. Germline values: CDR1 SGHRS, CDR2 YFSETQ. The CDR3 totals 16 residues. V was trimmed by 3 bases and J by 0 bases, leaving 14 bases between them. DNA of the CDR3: TGCGCCAGCAGCTGGGCCGGACGATCTAGCACAGATACGCAGTATTTT. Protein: CASSWAGRSSTDTQYF.

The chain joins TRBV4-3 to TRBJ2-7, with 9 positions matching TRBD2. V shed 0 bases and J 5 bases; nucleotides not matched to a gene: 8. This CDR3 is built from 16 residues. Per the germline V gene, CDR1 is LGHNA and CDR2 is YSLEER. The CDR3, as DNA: TGCGCCAGCAGCCAAGATTTGGTCCTAGCGGGAAACGAGCAGTACTTC. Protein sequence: CASSQDLVLAGNEQYF.

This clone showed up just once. DNA for the CDR3: TGTGCCAGCAGTGAATACAACAGTCAAGAGACCCAGTACTTC. Protein sequence: CASSEYNSQETQYF. The chain employs TRBV25-1 and TRBJ2-5, with unresolved D. V was trimmed by 0 bases and J by 2 bases, leaving 7 bases between them. The CDR3 length is 14 residues. In germline, CDR1 is MGHDK, CDR2 SYGVNS.

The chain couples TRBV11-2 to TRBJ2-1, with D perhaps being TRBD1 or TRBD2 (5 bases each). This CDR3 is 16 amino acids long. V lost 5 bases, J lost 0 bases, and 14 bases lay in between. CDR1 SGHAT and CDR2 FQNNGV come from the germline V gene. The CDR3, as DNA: TGTGCCAGCAGCCCGGGGCCGGACTTCTCCTACAATGAGCAGTTCTTC. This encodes CASSPGPDFSYNEQFF.

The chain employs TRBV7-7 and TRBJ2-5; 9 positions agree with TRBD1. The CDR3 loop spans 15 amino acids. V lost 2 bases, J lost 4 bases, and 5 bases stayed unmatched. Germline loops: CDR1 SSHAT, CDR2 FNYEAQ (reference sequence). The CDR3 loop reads CASSLSRTGAETQYF. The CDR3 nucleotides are TGTGCCAGCAGCTTATCGAGGACAGGGGCAGAGACCCAGTACTTC.